Sequencing of this TCR beta chain was carried out in a study of beta chain features in type 1 diabetes. Across the whole study: The study found patients and healthy donors alike in age, gender and cell yields. Across every sample, over 100 million sorted cells were examined in total. Study-wide results and limits: Significant though moderate, a shortening of TCRB CDR3s appeared in all four CD4+ subsets of Type 1 diabetes patients.

Germline CDR1 and CDR2: LNHNV and YYDKDF (reference sequence). Trimming stripped 4 bases from V and 5 bases from J, with 6 bases between. CDR3 size: 12 residues. Every isolated RNA sample was fully reverse transcribed, so sequencing captured expressed TCRB transcripts. This table comes from immunoSEQ multiplex PCR, and its TCRdb copy is limited to in-frame clones, with some not included. The table has about 45,000 clones, approximately 70% seen once; the top ten hold around 2.1%. Using CD45RO/CCR7/CD25/CD127/CD95/CD27, CD4+ naive, central memory, regulatory and stem cell-like memory cells were sorted. On this clone itself: Antigen specificity is unknown.

The V and J genes are TRBV15 and TRBJ2-1; no firm D call. Source material: Tregs from blood. The receptor was derived from a woman younger than 35 with type 1 diabetes. The CDR3 sequence is CATSKPHNEQFF. DNA for the CDR3: TGTGCCACCAGCAAGCCCCACAATGAGCAGTTCTTC.